The clone carrying this T cell receptor (beta chain) was detected once. Its target is not known. Both about-4-week and about-12-week second-dose recipients were combined. The sample comes from a study of T cell responses to AZD1222 COVID-19 vaccine. Whole-study findings and limits: Donors were largely white British and mainly female; clonal diversity was possibly underestimated. Spike was spanned by vaccine-associated CD4 TCRs, which were dominant at 160-218 and 743-854. Baseline seropositivity occurred in only a handful of AZD1222 recipients.

Trimming took off 3 bases at V and 5 bases at J, with 16 bases between the two ends. CDR1 and CDR2 from the germline V gene are LNHNV and YYDKDF (reference sequence). The CDR3 has 15 amino acids. Clones were sequenced by immunoSEQ multiplex PCR, and TCRdb holds only the in-frame ones, with some missing. The sample lists 150,000 to 250,000 clones, approximately 91% seen once, with around 3.7% in the top ten. The chain has TRBV15 and TRBJ2-5; D perhaps matches TRBD1 (7 bases). This material consisted of peripheral blood, taken 28 days after the second AZD1222 dose. This receptor was taken from an adult who received the AZD1222 COVID-19 vaccine. The CDR3 coding sequence is TGTGCCACCAGCAGGTCGACAGGGAGCGGGGAGACCCAGTACTTC. Amino acid sequence: CATSRSTGSGETQYF.